This entry lists 22 T cell receptor beta chains sequenced from one sample in a study of CD8+ T cells in alopecia areata. RNA extraction was followed by reverse transcription into cDNA, which acted as the sequencing template. The method was immunoSEQ multiplex PCR; TCRdb's version includes in-frame clones alone and lacks a portion of them. The data hold 100,000 to 150,000 clones, with approximately 48% observed a single time. The sample was CD8+ T cells sorted from blood, taken at week 0. The receptors were gathered from a human donor with alopecia areata.

The chain carries TRBV6-5 and TRBJ2-7; tentative D call: TRBD1 (7 bases). V was trimmed by 0 bases and J by 7 bases, leaving 13 bases between them. This CDR3 region has 14 residues. Germline V CDR1 and CDR2: MNHEY, SVGAGI. As DNA, the CDR3 is TGTGCCAGCAGTTACTCGGAGGGGGCGATGGAGCAGTACTTC. Residues: CASSYSEGAMEQYF.

V is TRBV5-1 and J is TRBJ2-6, with D hard to call. Germline V gene data show CDR1 as SGHRS and CDR2 as YFSETQ. The germline V and J ends were trimmed by 4 bases and 3 bases, with 5 bases remaining between them. The CDR3 is made up of 13 amino acids. In DNA, the CDR3 is TGCGCCAGCAGCGTCGATGGGGCCAACGTCCTGACTTTC. Translation: CASSVDGANVLTF.

This clone was recorded once. The CDR3, as DNA: TGTGCCAGCAGCTCCGAAGAAAAGAGAATCCACGAGCAGTACTTC. This sequence encodes CASSSEEKRIHEQYF. This chain links TRBV7-9 with TRBJ2-7; D remains unclear. Trimming left V 4 bases short and J 5 bases short, with 18 bases between. The CDR3 is made up of 15 amino acids. The germline V gene encodes CDR1 SEHNR and CDR2 FQNEAQ (reference sequence).

The chain joins TRBV29-1 to TRBJ2-7; no clear D gene. V was cut by 0 bases and J by 3 bases, with 9 bases left in between. The germline V gene has CDR1 SQVTM and CDR2 ANQGSEA. The CDR3 length is 13 residues. The chain's CDR3 is CSVEDPGDYEQYF. The DNA for the CDR3 is TGCAGCGTTGAAGATCCCGGAGACTACGAGCAGTACTTC.

This clone was detected many times. This rearrangement joins TRBV27 to TRBJ2-7, with 8 bases aligning to TRBD2. The CDR3 runs to 13 residues. Losses at the gene ends were 8 bases for V and 7 bases for J; bases not matched to a gene: 10. CDR1 is MNHEY, CDR2 SMNVEV, per germline (reference sequence). In nucleotides, the CDR3 is TGTGCCAGCGGGGGACTAGGGTCTAGGGAGCAGTACTTC. Protein: CASGGLGSREQYF.

This clone has more than one count but fewer than ten. V usage is TRBV27 and J usage is TRBJ1-6; maybe TRBD1 (5 bases). This CDR3 is 15 amino acids long. V shed 5 bases and J shed 6 bases, with 14 bases lying between them. CDR1 and CDR2 (germline): MNHEY, SMNVEV (reference sequence). CDR3 residues: CASSIDRDGNSPLHF. The CDR3 nucleotides read TGTGCCAGCAGTATAGACAGAGACGGTAATTCACCCCTCCACTTT.

This clone came up a few times. The gene calls are TRBV6-6 and TRBJ1-4; D is uncertain. The V gene lost 0 bases and the J gene lost 4 bases, with 6 bases spanning the gap. The CDR3 has 14 residues. Germline assignment: CDR1 MNHNY and CDR2 SVGAGI (reference sequence). The CDR3 DNA sequence: TGTGCCAGCAGTTACTCGACCCGTAATGAAAAACTGTTTTTT. Amino acid sequence: CASSYSTRNEKLFF.

This clone was recorded a few times. Written as DNA, the CDR3 is TGCGCCAGCAGCCCGACTAGCGGTTACAATGAGCAGTTCTTC. Translating gives CASSPTSGYNEQFF. The chain uses TRBV5-1 and TRBJ2-1; 9 bases agree with TRBD2. Per the germline V gene, CDR1 is SGHRS and CDR2 is YFSETQ. The CDR3 extends over 14 amino acids. Germline trimming cut 4 bases from V and 4 bases from J; bases unmatched to any gene: 3.

The chain carries TRBV7-3 and TRBJ2-1; TRBD2 is a possible D gene (6 bases). Deletions cut 3 bases from V and 6 bases from J, with 15 bases between. This CDR3 contains 15 residues. CDR1 and CDR2 (germline): SGHTA, FQGTGA. Here the CDR3 reads CASSFLGGVPNEQFF. The CDR3, as DNA: TGTGCCAGCAGCTTCCTGGGGGGAGTCCCCAATGAGCAGTTCTTC. The entire variable domain, with the rest obtained from reference TRBV7-3 and TRBJ2-1, is as follows: GAGVSQTPSNKVTEKGKYVELRCDPISGHTALYWYRQSLGQGPEFLIYFQGTGAADDSGLPNDRFFAVRPEGSVSTLKIQRTERGDSAVYLCASSFLGGVPNEQFFGPGTRLTVL.

This rearrangement joins TRBV29-1 to TRBJ1-2; TRBD1 matches at 9 bases. CDR1 is SQVTM, CDR2 ANQGSEA, per germline. V was pared by 4 bases and J by 6 bases, with 9 bases of the junction left unmatched. This CDR3 spans 14 amino acids. CDR3 sequence (DNA): TGCAGCGTTGCCCCTCAGGACAGGGGAAATGGCTACACCTTC. Amino acids: CSVAPQDRGNGYTF.

This clone has ten or more counts. Within the sample, other DNA sequences also encode this same CDR3. This rearrangement joins TRBV30 to TRBJ2-7, with D uncertain. V lost 4 bases, J lost 0 bases, and 4 bases lay in between. Germline assignment: CDR1 GTSNPN and CDR2 SVGIG (reference sequence). The CDR3 extends over 11 amino acids. The CDR3 region has the DNA TGTGCCTGGACAGGCTCCTACGAGCAGTACTTC. This sequence encodes CAWTGSYEQYF.

There are a few counts of this clone. This chain connects TRBV5-1 to TRBJ1-1; D unresolved. Germline V gene data show CDR1 as SGHRS and CDR2 as YFSETQ. V was pared by 3 bases and J by 7 bases, with 13 bases between. The CDR3 contains 13 residues. CDR3 in DNA: TGCGCCAGCAGCTACGACGCGTTCGGTGAAGCTTTCTTT. Translating gives CASSYDAFGEAFF.

A few counts support this clone. CDR3 in amino acids: CASSPWDSNYGYTF. In DNA, the CDR3 is TGTGCCAGCAGCCCCTGGGACAGTAACTATGGCTACACCTTC. The genes are TRBV14 and TRBJ1-2; 7 bases agree with TRBD1. J lost 1 base, V lost 4 bases, and 3 bases had no gene match. Germline V gene data show CDR1 as SGHDN and CDR2 as FVKESK. CDR3 size: 14 residues.

This rearrangement joins TRBV27 to TRBJ2-7, with a tentative D call TRBD1 (6 bases). Germline CDR1 MNHEY, CDR2 SMNVEV (reference sequence). The V and J ends lost 6 bases and 3 bases respectively, with 12 bases between them. CDR3 size: 13 residues. The CDR3 loop is CASSPGAIYEQYF. DNA for the CDR3: TGTGCCAGCAGCCCAGGGGCGATCTACGAGCAGTACTTC.

The chain links TRBV29-1 to TRBJ2-7; TRBD2 is a possible D gene (6 bases). Germline CDR1 is SQVTM and CDR2 is ANQGSEA. The CDR3 totals 15 residues. Trimming pared 0 bases from V and 3 bases from J, leaving 15 bases between. The CDR3 bases are TGCAGCGTTGAAGAGATCGGGCGGGGCAGCTACGAGCAGTACTTC. Amino acids: CSVEEIGRGSYEQYF.

The chain carries TRBV29-1 and TRBJ2-7, with 9 bases aligning to TRBD1. The V gene's germline CDR1 is SQVTM and CDR2 ANQGSEA. Unmatched junction bases numbered 6, after V lost 5 bases and J lost 4 bases. The CDR3 sequence is 13 residues long. CDR3 in DNA: TGCAGCGTTAGGACAGGGGAACATTACGAGCAGTACTTC. It encodes CSVRTGEHYEQYF.

This clone was seen more than once but under ten times. The rearrangement uses TRBV4-1 and TRBJ2-7; TRBD1 aligns across 11 bases. The trim removed 3 bases at V and 1 base at J, leaving 2 bases unmatched. Germline CDR1 MGHRA, CDR2 YSYEKL. The CDR3 contains 15 residues. DNA of the CDR3: TGCGCCAGCAGCCATGGACAGGGGGCATCCTACGAGCAGTACTTC. It is translated as CASSHGQGASYEQYF.

The chain has TRBV30 and TRBJ1-2; possibly TRBD1 for D (5 bases). The V and J ends lost 2 bases and 5 bases respectively, with 15 bases between them. Germline-derived CDR1 and CDR2 are GTSNPN and SVGIG (reference sequence). The CDR3 extends over 14 amino acids. CDR3 sequence: CAWSNGLRGYGYTF. As DNA, the CDR3 is TGTGCCTGGAGTAACGGTTTGAGGGGATATGGCTACACCTTC.

V is TRBV7-2 and J is TRBJ1-2; D unresolved. Trimming took off 5 bases at V and 4 bases at J, with 17 bases between the two ends. Germline CDR1 SGHTA, CDR2 FQGNSA. The CDR3 runs to 15 residues. CDR3 in amino acids: CASSPREAGSYGYTF. Here the CDR3 DNA reads TGTGCCAGCAGCCCCCGGGAGGCGGGGAGCTATGGCTACACCTTC.

As concerns this clone: Other nucleotide sequences from this sample produce the same CDR3. The DNA for the CDR3 is TGTGCCAGCAGTGGGCTAGGGAGTTCCTACGAGCAGTACTTC. Its translation: CASSGLGSSYEQYF. The rearrangement joins TRBV6-1 to TRBJ2-7; D is possibly TRBD2 (5 bases). CDR3 length equals 14 residues. The V gene's germline CDR1 is MNHNS and CDR2 SASEGT. Trimming took 4 bases from V and 1 from J, leaving 11 bases between them.

The chain couples TRBV7-8 to TRBJ1-4; 8 positions match TRBD1. The CDR3 totals 13 residues. Per germline, CDR1 SGHVS and CDR2 FQNEAQ. Germline trimming cut 3 bases from V and 7 bases from J; bases unmatched to any gene: 1. The DNA of the CDR3 is TGTGCCAGCAGCTTCAGGGGGCTTGAAAAACTGTTTTTT. It specifies CASSFRGLEKLFF.

V is TRBV4-1 and J is TRBJ2-7, with D perhaps assigned TRBD1 or TRBD2 (5 bases each). Trimming removed 2 bases from V and 7 bases from J, with 15 bases in between. CDR1 MGHRA and CDR2 YSYEKL come from the germline V gene. The CDR3 contains 14 residues. CDR3 protein: CASSQSPGLAEQYF. The CDR3 DNA follows: TGCGCCAGCAGCCAATCCCCGGGGCTGGCAGAGCAGTACTTC.